These 8 T cell receptor beta chains were sequenced from one sample in a study of blood T cells in healthy people across ages. A second roughly 7 to 11 cycle PCR used barcoded and J-beta primers. TCRdb called the 5' RACE reads again in MiXCR, with one record for every CDR3 protein. The top ten clones hold approximately 4% of a sample with 800,000 or so distinct CDR3 sequences, 20% to 25% of them seen once. This sample also belongs to another study, concerning T cells of mothers and their children.

Sequencing used blood. The receptors were gathered from a boy between 10 and 17 years old in good health.

The J gene is TRBJ2-5, the V gene TRBV15, with D maybe TRBD1 (5 bases). V lost 0 bases and J 0 bases, leaving 11 bases between the germline ends. In germline, CDR1 is LNHNV, CDR2 YYDKDF (reference sequence). The CDR3 consists of 16 residues. The chain's CDR3 is CATSRDHGADQETQYF. CDR3 DNA: TGTGCCACCAGCAGAGATCATGGGGCAGACCAAGAGACCCAGTACTTC.

This clonotype occurred a few times. V and J are TRBV5-5 and TRBJ2-5; TRBD2 matches at 13 bases. V was clipped by 4 bases and J by 9 bases; unmatched bases: 15. Germline V gene data show CDR1 as SGHKS and CDR2 as YYEKEE (reference sequence). The CDR3 has 17 amino acids. The CDR3 coding sequence is TGTGCCAGCAGCCCTCCGGGACTAGCGGGAACCGGCGAGGCCCAGTACTTC. It encodes CASSPPGLAGTGEAQYF.

This clonotype has more than one count but fewer than ten. The chain is built from TRBV7-9 and TRBJ1-2, with D possibly being TRBD1 (5 bases). CDR1 is SEHNR, CDR2 FQNEAQ, per germline (reference sequence). The V and J ends lost 1 base and 4 bases respectively, with 10 bases between them. The CDR3 contains 14 residues. In DNA form, the CDR3 reads TGTGCCAGCAGCTTAGGCACAGACAGCTATGGCTACACCTTC. Protein product: CASSLGTDSYGYTF. Full variable domain (missing parts from reference TRBV7-9 and TRBJ1-2): DTGVSQNPRHKITKRGQNVTFRCDPISEHNRLYWYRQTLGQGPEFLTYFQNEAQLEKSRLLSDRFSAERPKGSFSTLEIQRTEQGDSAMYLCASSLGTDSYGYTFGSGTRLTVV.

This clonotype occurred a few times. The chain has TRBV7-2 and TRBJ1-2; maybe TRBD1 (6 bases). Trimming removed 1 base from V and 2 bases from J, with 8 bases in between. This CDR3 contains 14 residues. The V gene's germline CDR1 is SGHTA and CDR2 FQGNSA. CDR3 nucleotides: TGTGCCAGCAGCTTAGTGGACAGAAACTATGGCTACACCTTC. This encodes CASSLVDRNYGYTF. The whole variable domain, filled in from reference TRBV7-2 and TRBJ1-2, reads GAGVSQSPSNKVTEKGKDVELRCDPISGHTALYWYRQSLGQGLEFLIYFQGNSAPDKSGLPSDRFSAERTGGSVSTLTIQRTQQEDSAVYLCASSLVDRNYGYTFGSGTRLTVV.

V gene TRBV4-1 combines with J gene TRBJ2-4, with 10 bases identical to TRBD1. The CDR3 loop spans 16 amino acids. CDR1 MGHRA and CDR2 YSYEKL come from the germline V gene. V trimming: 1 base; J trimming: 2 bases; junction bases outside the gene matches: 2. DNA of the CDR3: TGCGCCAGCAGCCAAGTGGGACAGGGGTCCAAAAACATTCAGTACTTC. Encoded protein: CASSQVGQGSKNIQYF.

This clonotype was counted between two and nine times. With a much larger clone just one base away, this may be a read error. V is TRBV29-1 and J is TRBJ2-5; D possibly uses TRBD1 or TRBD2 (5 bases each). The J call may be wrong; the DNA end is better matched by TRBJ2-7. Germline V gene data show CDR1 as SQVTM and CDR2 as ANQGSEA. CDR3 length: 12 residues. CDR3 DNA: TGCAGCGTCCAACGGGACCTAGACGAGCAGTACTTC. It translates to CSVQRDLDEQYF.

The V call is TRBV20-1, the J call TRBJ1-2; possibly TRBD1 for D (6 bases). The V gene's germline CDR1 is DFQATT and CDR2 SNEGSKA (reference sequence). V lost 1 base, J lost 5 bases, and 11 bases lay in between. CDR3 length equals 13 residues. CDR3 bases: TGCAGTGCTAGAGGAAGGGGGAGTTATGGCTACACCTTC. Residues: CSARGRGSYGYTF.

This chain uses TRBV5-5 with TRBJ2-5; 8 positions agree with TRBD1. The end of the DNA aligns better with TRBJ2-7, so the J call may be wrong. The length of the CDR3 is 15 residues. The germline gives CDR1 SGHKS, CDR2 YYEKEE (reference sequence). CDR3 DNA sequence: TGTGCCAGCAGCCCGCCGGCCAGGGGGCTGGGCGAGCAGTACTTC. Protein product: CASSPPARGLGEQYF.